This entry lists 23 T cell receptor beta chains sequenced from one sample in a study of shared clonotypes between healthy human individuals. The data were produced by immunoSEQ multiplex PCR, yet TCRdb's version contains in-frame clones alone and is incomplete. The table includes some 500,000 clones, approximately 79% detected once. The sequenced sample was PBMCs. The receptors were gathered from a woman aged 40-49 years in good health. Some clones in this sample may be carry-over from other donors' samples.

V and J are TRBV2 and TRBJ2-5, with TRBD2 matching over 11 bases. V dropped 4 bases and J dropped 7; count of bases not matched to a gene: 5. The CDR3 contains 14 residues. CDR1 is SNHLY, CDR2 FYNNEI, per germline. In DNA form, the CDR3 reads TGTGCCAGCAGTGTCGGACTAGCGGGTGGGACCCAGTACTTC. Encoded protein: CASSVGLAGGTQYF.

The gene calls are TRBV19 and TRBJ1-5; 8 bases match TRBD1. CDR3 length: 16 residues. CDR1 is LNHDA, CDR2 SQIVND, per germline (reference sequence). The ends lost 1 base at V and 4 bases at J; junction bases unmatched: 6. DNA of the CDR3: TGTGCCAGTAGTATAGGAAGGACAGGGATTAATCAGCCCCAGCATTTT. Translated, it gives CASSIGRTGINQPQHF.

The chain uses TRBV6-5 and TRBJ2-1, with 8 bases lining up with TRBD2. The germline CDR1 and CDR2 sequences are MNHEY and SVGAGI. The CDR3 loop spans 14 amino acids. J was trimmed by 13 bases and V by 5 bases; bases with no gene match: 13. The CDR3: CASSNGALAGQQFF. The CDR3 coding sequence is TGTGCCAGCAGTAACGGGGCGCTAGCGGGCCAACAGTTCTTC.

The chain is built from TRBV5-1 and TRBJ1-2; D unresolved. This CDR3 region has 14 residues. The V and J ends lost 0 bases and 8 bases respectively, with 14 bases between them. Germline V gives CDR1 SGHRS, CDR2 YFSETQ. CDR3 in amino acids: CASSLAGVGDGYTF. The CDR3 region has the DNA TGCGCCAGCAGCTTGGCTGGGGTGGGAGACGGCTACACCTTC.

The chain couples TRBV7-9 to TRBJ1-1, with D hard to call. Trimming shortened V by 5 bases and J by 2 bases, and 9 bases separated the two germline ends. CDR3 size: 13 residues. Per the germline V gene, CDR1 is SEHNR and CDR2 is FQNEAQ (reference sequence). The DNA of the CDR3 is TGTGCCAGCAGCCCAGACTACAACACTGAAGCTTTCTTT. Amino acid sequence: CASSPDYNTEAFF.

In the case of this clone: The same CDR3 arises from other DNA sequences in this sample as well. This chain connects TRBV9 to TRBJ1-3; D remains ambiguous. CDR3 size: 14 residues. V dropped 0 bases and J dropped 3 bases, with 7 bases sitting between them. Per germline, CDR1 SGDLS and CDR2 YYNGEE. As DNA, the CDR3 is TGTGCCAGCAGCGTAGGGACTAGTGGAAACACCATATATTTT. It encodes CASSVGTSGNTIYF. The variable domain in full, completed from reference TRBV9 and TRBJ1-3, reads DSGVTQTPKHLITATGQRVTLRCSPRSGDLSVYWYQQSLDQGLQFLIQYYNGEERAKGNILERFSAQQFPDLHSELNLSSLELGDSALYFCASSVGTSGNTIYFGEGSWLTVV.

The rearrangement joins TRBV4-1 to TRBJ1-6, with no clear D. Germline V lookup: CDR1 MGHRA, CDR2 YSYEKL. The CDR3 totals 14 residues. V was pared by 0 bases and J by 15 bases, with 15 bases between. The CDR3 DNA is TGCGCCAGCAGCCAAGATCCCCTCAGCCGGGACCTCCACTTT. Amino acid sequence: CASSQDPLSRDLHF.

This clone occurred a few times. V gene TRBV9 combines with J gene TRBJ1-1; D uncertain. CDR1 is SGDLS and CDR2 is YYNGEE in the germline V gene. The CDR3 covers 14 residues. V was shortened by 4 bases and J by 3 bases, with 13 bases between the two germline ends. The CDR3 DNA follows: TGTGCCAGCAGCCCCCCCAGCGCGGACACTGAAGCTTTCTTT. This gives the protein CASSPPSADTEAFF.

The chain employs TRBV7-8 and TRBJ1-5, with TRBD1 identical over 10 bases. The trim removed 5 bases at V and 3 bases at J, leaving 13 bases unmatched. Per the germline V gene, CDR1 is SGHVS and CDR2 is FQNEAQ. This CDR3 has 18 amino acids. The DNA of the CDR3 is TGTGCCAGCAGCCCCGGGACAGGGGTTGGGTCTTACAATCAGCCCCAGCATTTT. Residues: CASSPGTGVGSYNQPQHF.

The chain recombines TRBV6-1 with TRBJ2-7, with 8 bases aligning to TRBD2. The CDR3 contains 15 residues. Germline CDR1 MNHNS, CDR2 SASEGT. J lost 4 bases, V lost 8 bases, and 13 bases had no gene match. CDR3 amino acids: CASQPSGRGWYEQYF. Here the CDR3 DNA reads TGTGCCAGCCAACCGAGCGGGAGAGGTTGGTACGAGCAGTACTTC.

The chain couples TRBV5-1 to TRBJ2-5; 9 positions match TRBD1. The V gene end was trimmed by 0 bases and the J gene end by 5 bases; junction bases not matched to a gene: 11. Germline V gives CDR1 SGHRS, CDR2 YFSETQ. CDR3 length equals 17 residues. As DNA, the CDR3 is TGCGCCAGCAGCTTGGTTGGGACAGGGCCAAGCAGGGAGACCCAGTACTTC. Encoded protein: CASSLVGTGPSRETQYF. The full variable domain, in which reference TRBV5-1 and TRBJ2-5 provide the parts outside the CDR3, is KAGVTQTPRYLIKTRGQQVTLSCSPISGHRSVSWYQQTPGQGLQFLFEYFSETQRNKGNFPGRFSGRQFSNSRSEMNVSTLELGDSALYLCASSLVGTGPSRETQYFGPGTRLLVL.

The chain is built from TRBV18 and TRBJ2-7, with 8 bases lining up with TRBD1. The junction had 3 bases not matched to a gene; V was cut back by 3 bases and J by 2 bases. The CDR3 sequence is 14 residues long. Germline V gene sequence: CDR1 KGHSH, CDR2 LQKENI. For the CDR3, the DNA is TGTGCCAGCTCACCCTCAGGGGGCGCCTACGAGCAGTACTTC. Translating gives CASSPSGGAYEQYF. The full variable domain, in which reference TRBV18 and TRBJ2-7 provide the parts outside the CDR3, is NAGVMQNPRHLVRRRGQEARLRCSPMKGHSHVYWYRQLPEEGLKFMVYLQKENIIDESGMPKERFSAEFPKEGPSILRIQQVVRGDSAAYFCASSPSGGAYEQYFGPGTRLTVT.

The CDR3 DNA is TGTGCCAGCAGTTATTATAACGCCGTCATGAACACTGAAGCTTTCTTT. The encoded protein is CASSYYNAVMNTEAFF. This chain joins TRBV6-5 and TRBJ1-1; D ambiguous. CDR3 length: 16 residues. V was clipped by 3 bases and J by 0 bases, with 14 bases between them. Germline V lookup: CDR1 MNHEY, CDR2 SVGAGI.

V usage is TRBV30 and J usage is TRBJ2-5; 9 nucleotides align to TRBD1. Trimming took 1 base from V and 4 from J; bases not matched to a gene: 13. CDR1 is GTSNPN and CDR2 is SVGIG in the germline V gene (reference sequence). This CDR3 has 17 residues. The CDR3 protein is CAWSGPKGTGYAETQYF. DNA of the CDR3: TGTGCCTGGAGTGGTCCTAAAGGGACAGGGTATGCAGAGACCCAGTACTTC.

The gene calls are TRBV7-2 and TRBJ2-5; 9 bases fit TRBD2. The CDR3 covers 13 residues. In germline, CDR1 is SGHTA, CDR2 FQGNSA. V trimming: 4 bases; J trimming: 4 bases; junction bases outside the gene matches: 1. For the CDR3, the DNA is TGTGCCAGCAGCTGGGGACTAGCAGAGACCCAGTACTTC. As protein: CASSWGLAETQYF.

This clone has just a few counts. The chain joins TRBV5-1 to TRBJ2-3, with 8 bases aligning to TRBD2. J lost 0 bases, V lost 0 bases, and 3 bases had no gene match. CDR3 size: 16 residues. CDR1 and CDR2 from the germline V gene are SGHRS and YFSETQ. In nucleotides, the CDR3 is TGCGCCAGCAGCTTGGCGGCTAGCGGGAGCACAGATACGCAGTATTTT. This gives the protein CASSLAASGSTDTQYF.

This chain links TRBV11-2 with TRBJ2-7; D perhaps matches TRBD2 (6 bases). V dropped 3 bases and J dropped 9 bases, with 18 bases sitting between them. This CDR3 is built from 14 residues. CDR1 is SGHAT and CDR2 is FQNNGV in the germline V gene. This CDR3 reads CASSFEAGPRGQYF. DNA of the CDR3: TGTGCCAGCAGCTTCGAAGCGGGCCCTCGGGGGCAGTACTTC.

The CDR3 protein is CASSSGQGTTEAFF. The CDR3 nucleotides read TGTGCCAGCTCAAGCGGACAGGGGACGACTGAAGCTTTCTTT. This sequence joins TRBV18 and TRBJ1-1, with 9 bases matching TRBD1. J lost 5 bases, V lost 5 bases, and 6 bases had no gene match. CDR1 and CDR2 (germline): KGHSH, LQKENI. CDR3 size: 14 residues.

The chain employs TRBV28 and TRBJ2-3; 9 bases align to TRBD2. V lost 8 bases, J lost 0 bases, and 21 bases stayed unmatched. The germline gives CDR1 MDHEN, CDR2 SYDVKM. The CDR3 loop spans 20 amino acids. This chain's CDR3 is CASSSPAHLGTSWSTDTQYF. In nucleotides, the CDR3 is TGTGCCAGCTCGTCCCCCGCGCACCTCGGGACTAGCTGGAGCACAGATACGCAGTATTTT.

This chain joins TRBV18 and TRBJ2-3; D is possibly TRBD2 (5 bases). CDR1 is KGHSH, CDR2 LQKENI, per germline. The CDR3 totals 14 residues. Trimming took 2 bases from V and 4 from J, leaving 10 bases between them. Written as DNA, the CDR3 is TGTGCCAGCTCACCAGACGGGGTGGCAGATACGCAGTATTTT. As protein: CASSPDGVADTQYF.

This chain uses TRBV7-2 with TRBJ2-2; 12 bases align to TRBD2. J gave up 6 bases and V 5 bases, and 7 bases lay outside the gene matches. CDR1 and CDR2 (germline): SGHTA, FQGNSA. The CDR3 is 16 residues long. The CDR3 loop reads CASSPRLAGVPGELFF. The DNA for the CDR3 is TGTGCCAGCAGCCCTCGACTAGCGGGAGTCCCCGGGGAGCTGTTTTTT.

This clone was recorded at least ten times. The chain is built from TRBV6-1 and TRBJ2-7; 13 nucleotides line up with TRBD2. The CDR3 sequence is 14 residues long. Looked up from germline, CDR1 is MNHNS and CDR2 is SASEGT. Losses at the gene ends were 5 bases for V and 3 bases for J; bases not matched to a gene: 1. CDR3: CASSRLAGGYEQYF. In DNA form, the CDR3 reads TGTGCCAGCAGTCGACTAGCGGGAGGCTACGAGCAGTACTTC.

This rearrangement joins TRBV5-1 to TRBJ1-4, with 8 positions matching TRBD1. The CDR3 sequence is 14 residues long. CDR1 and CDR2 from the germline V gene are SGHRS and YFSETQ. V shed 4 bases, J shed 8 bases, and the junction held 7 bases outside the gene matches. The CDR3 here is CASSDDRGGEKLFF. Written as DNA, the CDR3 is TGCGCCAGCAGCGACGACAGGGGCGGCGAAAAACTGTTTTTT.